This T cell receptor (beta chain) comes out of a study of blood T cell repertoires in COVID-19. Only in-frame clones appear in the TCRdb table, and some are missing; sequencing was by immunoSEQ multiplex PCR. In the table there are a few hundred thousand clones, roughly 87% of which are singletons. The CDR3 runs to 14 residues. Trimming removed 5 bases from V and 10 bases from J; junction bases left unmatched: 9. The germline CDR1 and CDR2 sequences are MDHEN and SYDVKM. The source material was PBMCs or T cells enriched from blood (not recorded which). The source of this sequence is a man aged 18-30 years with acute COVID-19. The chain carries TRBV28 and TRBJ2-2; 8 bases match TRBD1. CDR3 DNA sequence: TGTGCCAGCAGTCCTGGACAGGGTTGGACGGAGCTGTTTTTT. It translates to CASSPGQGWTELFF.